The rows below give T cell receptor beta chains drawn from one sample of a study of CD8 T cells in Susac syndrome. Via MiXCR, TCRdb re-called the immunoSEQ multiplex PCR reads, giving one row per CDR3 protein. Of a few hundred thousand distinct CDR3 sequences detected, about 94% appear once; the ten largest clones hold under 0.2%. Sequencing input: CD4+ T cells from PBMCs. The origin of the receptors is a human donor with Susac syndrome. CDR3s include the opening cysteine and the closing phenylalanine or tryptophan. The D gene is left open where the match is weak. Clone size is stated in some rows and not others, as once, few, many or a class when expanded.

D gene,CDR3 length,clone size,V gene,J gene,CDR3 protein,CDR3 DNA
TRBD1,16,NA,TRBV4-3,TRBJ1-1,CASSQVQQGAGAEAFF,TGCGCCAGCAGCCAAGTCCAACAGGGGGCTGGCGCTGAAGCTTTCTTT
NA,12,once,TRBV19,TRBJ1-5,CASSIRDQPQHF,TGTGCCAGTAGTATCCGAGATCAGCCCCAGCATTTT
NA,15,NA,TRBV19,TRBJ1-1,CASTWGRGHNTEAFF,TGTGCCAGTACCTGGGGCAGGGGACACAACACTGAAGCTTTCTTT
NA,15,NA,TRBV12-5,TRBJ2-1,CASGSYSSSYNEQFF,TGTGCTAGTGGTTCATACAGTAGCTCCTACAATGAGCAGTTCTTC
TRBD1,17,NA,TRBV5-1,TRBJ2-7,CASSPDPPGTGDYEQYF,TGCGCCAGCAGCCCAGACCCCCCCGGGACAGGGGACTACGAGCAGTACTTC
NA,15,NA,TRBV20-1,TRBJ1-6,CSARGVERGSSPLHF,TGCAGTGCCAGAGGGGTAGAACGGGGGAGTTCACCCCTCCACTTT
NA,16,once,TRBV28,TRBJ2-6,CASSDQGPSGANVLTF,TGTGCCAGCAGTGATCAGGGTCCCTCTGGGGCCAACGTCCTGACTTTC
NA,13,NA,TRBV12-5,TRBJ1-1,CASEPGRSTEAFF,TGTGCTAGTGAGCCGGGGCGCAGCACTGAAGCTTTCTTT
TRBD1,15,NA,TRBV12-3/TRBV12-4,TRBJ2-3,CASSSGQTSTDTQYF,TGTGCCAGCAGTTCGGGACAGACTAGCACAGATACGCAGTATTTT
NA,15,NA,TRBV10-3,TRBJ1-1,CAISESGGRETEAFF,TGTGCCATCAGTGAGTCGGGAGGGAGGGAGACTGAAGCTTTCTTT
NA,14,few,TRBV6-2/TRBV6-3,TRBJ1-2,CASSLLRRGYGYTF,TGTGCCAGCAGCCTCCTCCGGAGGGGTTATGGCTACACCTTC
NA,15,NA,TRBV6-5,TRBJ2-5,CASSYTATIPLRVDF,TGTGCCAGCAGTTACACTGCGACAATCCCCCTAAGAGTGGACTTC
TRBD2,18,NA,TRBV5-4,TRBJ2-7,CASSEDERGLAATYEQYF,TGTGCCAGCAGCGAAGACGAAAGGGGACTAGCCGCAACCTACGAGCAGTACTTC
TRBD1,16,NA,TRBV13,TRBJ1-1,CASSSDRGLMNTEAFF,TGTGCCAGCAGCTCCGACAGGGGCCTAATGAACACTGAAGCTTTCTTT
NA,12,NA,TRBV6-6,TRBJ2-5,CATRRSSVTQYF,TGTGCCACCCGCCGCTCCTCTGTGACCCAGTACTTC
TRBD1,16,NA,TRBV29-1,TRBJ1-2,CSVAHLQGADNYGYTF,TGCAGCGTTGCCCACCTACAGGGGGCGGACAACTATGGCTACACCTTC
TRBD2,17,once,TRBV6-2/TRBV6-3,TRBJ2-1,CASSPLAGRSSYNEQFF,TGTGCCAGCAGCCCCCTAGCGGGGCGTAGCTCCTACAATGAGCAGTTCTTC